This T cell receptor beta chain came from a study of post-analysis software for immune sequencing data (dated by TCRdb to 2013 to 2016). Looking at the study overall: Disease courses on record covered relapsing-remitting, secondary progressive and progressive-relapsing multiple sclerosis, though some patients had no subtype annotation. Patient repertoires were compared against roughly 12 previously published healthy control repertoires from donors aged about 6 to 25 years. A subset of samples was prepared in parallel using single-end sample barcoding, then pooled and co-amplified after Illumina adapter ligation. What the research found in general, with its limitations: Multiple sclerosis patients had significantly lower normalized Chao1 diversity than controls, a result that suggests substantial peripheral T-cell clonal expansion. The control group was slightly older than the multiple sclerosis patient group. Direct clustering with F measure revealed strong co-clustering of samples prepared in the same batch, which led to a batch-effect correction. Patients showed significantly higher frequencies than controls for several TRBV segments, among them TRBV5-6, TRBV5-1 and TRBV20-1.

This clonotype occurred a few times. It has no known antigen specificity. No quality values exist for individual bases; no much larger clone is one base distant. Libraries were constructed by PCR. This sample was sequenced with an Illumina HiSeq 2500. To reduce PCR and sequencing biases, unique molecular identifiers were built into the TCR beta cDNA libraries. About 500,000 cDNA molecules were obtained for every 1 to 10 million input T cells, so each molecule roughly corresponded to one T cell. Patient libraries were prepared and sequenced with the same protocol used for the earlier healthy control dataset. Samples belonging to the same batch were prepared together, multiplexed and sequenced on a shared HiSeq lane. As for the authors' bioinformatics: Raw barcoded reads were processed with MIGEC, and single-read molecular identifier groups were discarded before consensus assembly and CDR3 extraction. VDJtools was used for post-analysis of the clonotype tables, with diversity normalized by down-sampling every dataset to the smallest sample size. Repertoire overlap clustering matched CDR3 amino acid but not nucleotide sequences to correct batch-related cross-sample contamination. TCRdb trimmed public reads at Q25 via fastp, called clones via MiXCR and kept in-frame beta chains. Rows are unified per CDR3 protein, each entry keeping the most common DNA and genes. TCRdb's processing, not the authors', yielded these V and J calls. The sample table lists roughly 580,000 distinct CDR3 sequences, 44% of them with a count of one. The top ten clonotypes cover roughly 1.8% of the sample.

To demonstrate the VDJtools post-analysis software, TCR beta repertoires were profiled from the peripheral blood of about 13 young patients with multiple sclerosis. The multiple sclerosis patients were children and adolescents ranging in age from roughly 6 to 15 years. From the cysteine through the phenylalanine, the CDR3 covers 14 amino acids. Only the CDR3 DNA stays, 42 bases, in frame from base 1. The germline V gene provides CDR1 MNHEY and CDR2 SVGAGI. Germline trimming: 4 bases from V, 2 bases from J; junction bases outside gene matches: 4. Rearrangement joined TRBV6-5 to TRBJ2-7; 8 middle bases align to TRBD1. The receptor comes from a girl aged 5 to 17 with multiple sclerosis. The specimen sequenced was blood. The bases are TGTGCCAGCAGTTTCGACAGGGGTGCCTACGAGCAGTACTTC. It translates as CASSFDRGAYEQYF.